This is a list of T cell receptor beta chains from one sample in a study of beta chain features in type 1 diabetes. Using immunoSEQ multiplex PCR, the repertoire was profiled, and TCRdb retains in-frame clones only, with some absent. The table shows hundreds of thousands of clones, with roughly 12% occurring only once. Material: naive CD4+ T cells from blood. These receptors were collected from a man between 18 and 29 years old in good health. Each CDR3 is given with its conserved first and last residue. A D gene is named only where the DNA matches it firmly. The size entry is marked missing in some rows and otherwise reads once, few, many or a size class.

TRBJ2-7	TRBD2	NA	TRBV18	TGTGCCAGCTCACCAATAGCGGGGGGAAGGGACGAGCAGTACTTC	CASSPIAGGRDEQYF
TRBJ1-3	TRBD1	few	TRBV30	TGTGCCTCACAGGGGGCGGCTGGAAACACCATATATTTT	CASQGAAGNTIYF
TRBJ2-3	NA	few	TRBV2	TGTGCCAGCATAATATCCCGGGCAGATACGCAGTATTTT	CASIISRADTQYF
TRBJ2-7	NA	NA	TRBV30	TGTGCCTGGAGTGCGGCGGGTTCCTACGAGCAGTACTTC	CAWSAAGSYEQYF
TRBJ2-2	NA	NA	TRBV7-3	TGTGCCAGCAGCCAACCACTTAGCACCGGGGAGCTGTTTTTT	CASSQPLSTGELFF
TRBJ2-7	NA	NA	TRBV7-9	TGTGCCAGCAGCTTGACGCAGGGGTTCTACGAGCAGTACTTC	CASSLTQGFYEQYF
TRBJ2-1	NA	NA	TRBV5-1	TGCGCCAGCAGCCTGGAACAGGGGCAGTTCTTC	CASSLEQGQFF
TRBJ1-2	TRBD1	NA	TRBV2	TGTGCCAGCAGGACCGGGACAGCAATTACGGGCTACACCTTC	CASRTGTAITGYTF
TRBJ2-5	TRBD2	NA	TRBV29-1	TGCAGCGTTGGGACTAGCGGGGCCTATCAAGAGACCCAGTACTTC	CSVGTSGAYQETQYF
TRBJ2-7	NA	NA	TRBV7-2	TGTGCCAGCAGCCCTAACCGCGAATCCTACGAGCAGTACTTC	CASSPNRESYEQYF
TRBJ1-2	NA	few	TRBV7-9	TGTGCCAGCAGCCAACAACATTCCTATGGCTACACCTTC	CASSQQHSYGYTF
TRBJ2-1	NA	once	TRBV9	TGTGCCAGCAGCGTAGGGGACCCCCAGGGGAATGAGCAGTTCTTC	CASSVGDPQGNEQFF
TRBJ2-3	TRBD2	few	TRBV25-1	TGTGCCAGCAGTGGCCTAGCGGGAGATACGCAGTATTTT	CASSGLAGDTQYF
TRBJ1-2	NA	few	TRBV7-9	TGTGCCAGCAGCCCCCCCGGGAAGGGCGGCTACACCTTC	CASSPPGKGGYTF
TRBJ1-1	NA	NA	TRBV14	TGTGCCAGCAGCGCAATATTCCAGGGTGAAGCTTTCTTT	CASSAIFQGEAFF
TRBJ1-2	NA	NA	TRBV6-5	TGTGCCAGCAGATACCGGGACAACGTCTATGGCTACACCTTC	CASRYRDNVYGYTF
TRBJ2-3	NA	NA	TRBV9	TGTGCCAGCAGCTACTCGCACGAGGGTGTGCCAGATACGCAGTATTTT	CASSYSHEGVPDTQYF
TRBJ1-5	TRBD1	few	TRBV18	TGTGCCAGCTCACCAATGACAGGGGACTCTTATCAGCCCCAGCATTTT	CASSPMTGDSYQPQHF
TRBJ1-5	NA	NA	TRBV6-5	TGTGCCAGCAGAATTGAACAGGGCGGTCAGCCCCAGCATTTT	CASRIEQGGQPQHF
TRBJ1-1	TRBD1	NA	TRBV18	TGTGCCAGCTCACGGGGACAGGACACTGAAGCTTTCTTT	CASSRGQDTEAFF
TRBJ2-1	NA	NA	TRBV7-2	TGTGCCAGCAGCTTAGCGGGAGGAGCCCCCCGGACGCAGTTCTTC	CASSLAGGAPRTQFF
TRBJ2-7	TRBD2	few	TRBV10-2	TGCGCCAGCAGGAGGGCGCGGGGGGCCTACGAGCAGTACTTC	CASRRARGAYEQYF
TRBJ2-7	NA	few	TRBV18	TGTGCCAGCTCACCTCCGGTACGAGAATACGAGCAGTACTTC	CASSPPVREYEQYF
TRBJ1-5	TRBD1	NA	TRBV19	TGTGCCAGCAACAGGGGCCTGAGTCAGCCCCAGCATTTT	CASNRGLSQPQHF
TRBJ2-2	TRBD2	few	TRBV9	TGTGCCAGCAGCGTAGAAGGACTAGCGGGAGGGAACACCGGGGAGCTGTTTTTT	CASSVEGLAGGNTGELFF
TRBJ2-5	NA	few	TRBV9	TGTGCCAGCAGCGTAGGCGCGGCGGGCCAAGAGACCCAGTACTTC	CASSVGAAGQETQYF
TRBJ1-2	NA	few	TRBV28	TGTGCCAGCAGTTCGTCTTACCAGGGATTCTACACCTTC	CASSSSYQGFYTF
TRBJ2-1	TRBD2	NA	TRBV18	TGTGCCAGCTCACCACCGGGGGGGTGGTCCTACAATGAGCAGTTCTTC	CASSPPGGWSYNEQFF
TRBJ2-5	NA	NA	TRBV2	TGTGCCAGCCAAGGGGGGACCCAGTACTTC	CASQGGTQYF
TRBJ1-1	TRBD1	few	TRBV30	TGTGCCTGGAGTGCGACAGGGACCATGAACACTGAAGCTTTCTTT	CAWSATGTMNTEAFF
TRBJ1-4	NA	few	TRBV28	TGTGCCAGCAACAGCAAGGCAGAAAAACTGTTTTTT	CASNSKAEKLFF
TRBJ2-7	TRBD1	NA	TRBV28	TGTGCCAGCAGTTTAGGACAGGGGTTCTACTTC	CASSLGQGFYF
TRBJ2-4	TRBD1	many	TRBV28	TGTGCCAGCAGCCTCGCGGGACAGGGACGCATTCAGTACTTC	CASSLAGQGRIQYF
TRBJ2-6	TRBD1	NA	TRBV18	TGTGCCAGCTCACCTAACCGGGACAGGAACTCTGGGGCCAACGTCCTGACTTTC	CASSPNRDRNSGANVLTF
TRBJ2-3	TRBD2	NA	TRBV9	TGTGCCAGCAGCTTCCCGAGGGGAGCGGGAGTCGCAGATACGCAGTATTTT	CASSFPRGAGVADTQYF
TRBJ2-7	TRBD1	NA	TRBV4-3	TGCGCCAGCAGCCGCGGACAGGAAAGCTCCTACGAGCAGTACTTC	CASSRGQESSYEQYF
TRBJ1-2	NA	NA	TRBV19	TGTGCCAGTATCGGTCTCGGCGGCGTCTATGGCTACACCTTC	CASIGLGGVYGYTF
TRBJ2-7	NA	NA	TRBV25-1	TGTGCCAGCAGTGAACTAGGTACCTACGAGCAGTACTTC	CASSELGTYEQYF
TRBJ1-6	NA	NA	TRBV5-1	TGCGCCAGCAGCTTGGCGGGTCGTTCACCCCTCCACTTT	CASSLAGRSPLHF
TRBJ2-7	NA	NA	TRBV21-1	TGTGCCAGCAGCAAAGCGCTAAGGGGCGAGGCGGACTACGAGCAGTACTTC	CASSKALRGEADYEQYF
TRBJ2-4	TRBD2	few	TRBV19	TGTGCCAGTCGGTCGGGGGGAGATCACATTCAGTACTTC	CASRSGGDHIQYF
TRBJ1-5	TRBD1	NA	TRBV4-1	TGCGCCAGCAGCCAAAGGGGGCTCAATCAGCCCCAGCATTTT	CASSQRGLNQPQHF
TRBJ1-2	TRBD1	few	TRBV30	TGTGCCTGGGGCAAACACAGGGGGCTGAGCTATGGCTACACCTTC	CAWGKHRGLSYGYTF
TRBJ2-7	NA	few	TRBV13	TGTGCCAGCAGCTCGGGAAGCGGGCTCCGATCCTCCTACGAGCAGTACTTC	CASSSGSGLRSSYEQYF
TRBJ2-5	NA	NA	TRBV11-1	TGTGCCAGCAGCATTTCACGCGGCCAAGAGACCCAGTACTTC	CASSISRGQETQYF
TRBJ2-7	NA	NA	TRBV2	TGTGCCAGCAGTGTCACTGAGTACGAGCAGTACTTC	CASSVTEYEQYF
TRBJ1-2	NA	few	TRBV18	TGTGCCAGCTCACTCACAGAACTCTATGGCTACACCTTC	CASSLTELYGYTF
TRBJ2-7	NA	few	TRBV30	TGTGCCTGGAGTCCTATCACAGGCGAGCAGTACTTC	CAWSPITGEQYF
TRBJ2-7	NA	few	TRBV30	TGTGCCTGGAGTGTACGGCGGTCTTTCCACGAGCAGTACTTC	CAWSVRRSFHEQYF